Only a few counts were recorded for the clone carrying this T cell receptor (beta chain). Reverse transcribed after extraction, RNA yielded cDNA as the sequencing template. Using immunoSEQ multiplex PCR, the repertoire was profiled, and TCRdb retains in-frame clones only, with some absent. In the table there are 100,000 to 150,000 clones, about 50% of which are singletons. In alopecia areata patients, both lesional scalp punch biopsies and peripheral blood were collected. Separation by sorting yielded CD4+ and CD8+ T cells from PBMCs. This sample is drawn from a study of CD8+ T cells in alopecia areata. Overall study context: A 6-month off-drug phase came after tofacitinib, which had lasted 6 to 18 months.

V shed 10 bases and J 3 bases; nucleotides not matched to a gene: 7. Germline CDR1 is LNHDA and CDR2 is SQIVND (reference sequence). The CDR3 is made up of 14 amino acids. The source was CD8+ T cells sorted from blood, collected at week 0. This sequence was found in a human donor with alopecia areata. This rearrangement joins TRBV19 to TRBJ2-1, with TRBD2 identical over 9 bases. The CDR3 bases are TGTGCCACCTGGAGCGGGGGGATCTACAATGAGCAGTTCTTC. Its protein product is CATWSGGIYNEQFF.